This TCR beta chain is from a study of fetal regulatory T cell absence and autoimmunity. On the study more broadly: Exocrine pancreas autoimmunity occurred in IPEX patients lacking clinical diabetes.

Sequenced by immunoSEQ multiplex PCR; TCRdb stores in-frame clones only, minus some. The sample consists of 95,000 to 100,000 clones, roughly 70% of them appearing once. This CDR3 has 13 amino acids. Germline V CDR1 and CDR2: LGHNA, YNFKEQ. Germline trimming cut 4 bases from V and 4 bases from J; bases unmatched to any gene: 4. The clonotype originates from a male donor with IPEX syndrome. The chain has TRBV4-2 and TRBJ2-7, with 7 nucleotides matching TRBD2. The sequenced sample consisted of pancreas tissue. The CDR3, as DNA: TGTGCCAGCAGCCCGGGACTACGATACGAGCAGTACTTC. This translates into CASSPGLRYEQYF.